Shown below are 29 T cell receptor beta chains from a single sample sequenced in a study of T cell changes during pregnancy in multiple sclerosis. Data came from immunoSEQ multiplex PCR; TCRdb stores just in-frame clones and leaves some out. The table includes 49,000 or so clones, around 94% detected once. The source was CD4+ T cells from peripheral blood mononuclear cells, collected in the second trimester of pregnancy. These receptors all stem from a female donor in good health, enrolled as a control in a pregnancy study.

V gene TRBV19 combines with J gene TRBJ1-2, with a tentative D call TRBD1 (6 bases). This CDR3 region has 13 residues. Trimming removed 4 bases from V and 8 bases from J, with 14 bases in between. Germline lookup yields CDR1 LNHDA and CDR2 SQIVND (reference sequence). The CDR3 protein is CASSTPVQGGYTF. The CDR3 DNA is TGTGCCAGTAGTACCCCCGTTCAGGGGGGCTACACCTTC.

The CDR3 DNA is TGTGCCAGCAGCGCAGGGGGGACCCAGTACTTC. Its translation: CASSAGGTQYF. This chain links TRBV9 with TRBJ2-5; TRBD1 aligns across 7 bases. In germline, CDR1 is SGDLS, CDR2 YYNGEE. CDR3 length equals 11 residues. The trim removed 3 bases at V and 7 bases at J, leaving 0 bases unmatched.

The J gene is TRBJ2-3, the V gene TRBV7-6, with 11 bases lining up with TRBD2. CDR1 and CDR2 (germline): SGHVS, FNYEAQ. V lost 5 bases to trimming and J lost 4 bases; unmatched junction nucleotides: 11. The CDR3 consists of 17 residues. The CDR3 coding sequence is TGTGCCAGCAGCGAGTGGGCTAGCGGGGGGTCCCCAGATACGCAGTATTTT. Protein product: CASSEWASGGSPDTQYF.

DNA for the CDR3: TGCGCCAGCAGCTCCCGGACAGGGAGAGCTAACTATGGCTACACCTTC. It translates to CASSSRTGRANYGYTF. V gene TRBV5-1 combines with J gene TRBJ1-2; 8 nucleotides align to TRBD1. The V segment lost 3 bases and the J segment 0 bases; nucleotides outside the gene matches: 7. CDR1 and CDR2 (germline): SGHRS, YFSETQ. The CDR3 has 16 amino acids.

This chain joins TRBV11-2 and TRBJ2-1; the D gene is possibly TRBD2 (6 bases). The CDR3 totals 14 residues. The ends were cut back, 6 bases at V and 6 bases at J, with 15 bases in the middle. Germline CDR1 reads SGHAT; CDR2 reads FQNNGV. In nucleotides, the CDR3 is TGTGCCAGCAGGAAGGCGGGGACCACCAATGAGCAGTTCTTC. Translating it yields CASRKAGTTNEQFF.

J is TRBJ2-1 and V is TRBV4-1, with D possibly matching TRBD1 (6 bases). The CDR3 contains 15 residues. V was pared by 4 bases and J by 4 bases, with 14 bases between. The V gene's germline CDR1 is MGHRA and CDR2 YSYEKL. CDR3 in amino acids: CASSPLGHRYNEQFF. The CDR3 nucleotides are TGCGCCAGCAGCCCCTTGGGACACAGGTACAATGAGCAGTTCTTC.

The chain joins TRBV6-1 to TRBJ1-2, with 7 bases lining up with TRBD1. This CDR3 region has 15 residues. V dropped 9 bases and J dropped 0; count of bases not matched to a gene: 10. Germline CDR1 reads MNHNS; CDR2 reads SASEGT. The CDR3 coding sequence is TGTGCCAGTAGGGACAGACTCAGAGCTAACTATGGCTACACCTTC. Translated: CASRDRLRANYGYTF.

V gene TRBV4-3 combines with J gene TRBJ1-3; TRBD1 agrees at 9 bases. Germline trimming cut 2 bases from V and 4 bases from J; bases unmatched to any gene: 6. Per the germline V gene, CDR1 is LGHNA and CDR2 is YSLEER. The CDR3 is 16 residues long. The CDR3 DNA reads TGCGCCAGCAGCCAAAGGACAGGGGCCGACGGAAACACCATATATTTT. Encoded protein: CASSQRTGADGNTIYF.

The chain uses TRBV7-8 and TRBJ2-3; no firm D call. The V end was cut by 5 bases, the J end by 0 bases, with 18 bases between. CDR3 length equals 17 residues. Germline loops: CDR1 SGHVS, CDR2 FQNEAQ. The CDR3 DNA is TGTGCCAGCAGCCAAAGCCGTTGGCGGATTAGCACAGATACGCAGTATTTT. It specifies CASSQSRWRISTDTQYF.

The rearrangement links TRBV19 to TRBJ2-5, with a possible D match to TRBD1 (5 bases). The CDR3 covers 12 residues. In germline, CDR1 is LNHDA, CDR2 SQIVND (reference sequence). Deletions cut 4 bases from V and 5 bases from J, with 8 bases between. CDR3 DNA sequence: TGTGCCAGTAGTAGCAGGGTTGAGACCCAGTACTTC. Its translation: CASSSRVETQYF.

The CDR3 region has the DNA TGTGCCAGCAGCCCAGGACTAGCACTTGATGAGCAGTTCTTC. Its translation: CASSPGLALDEQFF. This chain joins TRBV5-4 and TRBJ2-1, with 8 bases matching TRBD2. J gave up 8 bases and V 4 bases, and 8 bases lay outside the gene matches. The CDR3 loop spans 14 amino acids. Germline-derived CDR1 and CDR2 are SGHNT and YYREEE (reference sequence).

The J gene is TRBJ2-5, the V gene TRBV30, with D unclear. The CDR3 runs 15 residues. Germline loops: CDR1 GTSNPN, CDR2 SVGIG (reference sequence). Trimming pared 0 bases from V and 4 bases from J, leaving 15 bases between. CDR3 coding DNA: TGTGCCTGGAGTGTACGCGGCGGTACCAGAGAGACCCAGTACTTC. This encodes CAWSVRGGTRETQYF. Variable domain in full (rest from reference TRBV30 and TRBJ2-5): SQTIHQWPATLVQPVGSPLSLECTVEGTSNPNLYWYRQAAGRGLQLLFYSVGIGQISSEVPQNLSASRPQDRQFILSSKKLLLSDSGFYLCAWSVRGGTRETQYFGPGTRLLVL.

The J gene is TRBJ1-4, the V gene TRBV25-1; TRBD1 might be the D (6 bases). The CDR3 has 17 residues. Per germline, CDR1 MGHDK and CDR2 SYGVNS. V gave up 0 bases and J gave up 6 bases, with 17 bases separating them. As DNA, the CDR3 is TGTGCCAGCAGTGAATATCCCCGACAGGAGACGGATGAAAAACTGTTTTTT. Translating gives CASSEYPRQETDEKLFF.

The chain has TRBV30 and TRBJ1-2, with D unresolved. V lost 0 bases to trimming and J lost 1 base, with 6 bases between them. Germline-derived CDR1 and CDR2 are GTSNPN and SVGIG (reference sequence). The length of the CDR3 is 13 residues. CDR3 DNA sequence: TGTGCCTGGAGTGTGGCTCGTAACTATGGCTACACCTTC. Its protein is CAWSVARNYGYTF.

The chain is built from TRBV2 and TRBJ1-4, with D maybe TRBD1 (5 bases). V dropped 7 bases and J dropped 3 bases, with 9 bases sitting between them. The CDR3 loop spans 13 amino acids. Germline CDR1 is SNHLY and CDR2 is FYNNEI. The CDR3 sequence is CASTGDPNEKLFF. CDR3 DNA sequence: TGTGCCAGCACGGGGGACCCTAATGAAAAACTGTTTTTT.

This clone was recorded a few times. This sequence joins TRBV11-2 and TRBJ1-6; 8 nucleotides align to TRBD1. Germline V gene data show CDR1 as SGHAT and CDR2 as FQNNGV. Losses at the gene ends were 5 bases for V and 3 bases for J; bases not matched to a gene: 6. CDR3 size: 16 residues. The CDR3 here is CASSISGTGYNSPLHF. The CDR3 DNA is TGTGCCAGCAGCATCTCCGGGACAGGCTATAATTCACCCCTCCACTTT.

The chain recombines TRBV6-5 with TRBJ2-3; D not resolved. The CDR3 is 11 amino acids. Germline V gives CDR1 MNHEY, CDR2 SVGAGI. Trimming stripped 6 bases from V and 6 bases from J, with 7 bases between. The CDR3 region has the DNA TGTGCCAGCAGCCGTCAGGATACGCAGTATTTT. Its protein is CASSRQDTQYF.

V gene TRBV6-1 combines with J gene TRBJ1-4, with 8 bases identical to TRBD1. The CDR3 is 15 amino acids. V lost 4 bases to trimming and J lost 3 bases; unmatched junction nucleotides: 4. Germline CDR1 and CDR2: MNHNS and SASEGT. The CDR3 sequence is CASSVGQGPNEKLFF. The CDR3 DNA sequence: TGTGCCAGCAGTGTTGGACAGGGACCTAATGAAAAACTGTTTTTT.

The J gene is TRBJ2-3, the V gene TRBV7-9; possible D gene TRBD1, 6 bases. Trimming cost V 4 bases and J 0 bases, with 8 bases left between them. This CDR3 is 14 amino acids long. Germline CDR1 is SEHNR and CDR2 is FQNEAQ (reference sequence). CDR3: CASSYGQSTDTQYF. As DNA, the CDR3 is TGTGCCAGCAGCTACGGACAGAGCACAGATACGCAGTATTTT.

This chain connects TRBV11-3 to TRBJ2-7, with TRBD2 as a possible D gene (5 bases). Trimming cost V 1 base and J 2 bases, with 15 bases left between them. Germline V gene sequence: CDR1 SGHNT, CDR2 YENEEA. The CDR3 is 16 residues long. The CDR3 DNA is TGTGCCAGCAGCTTAGTCCCAGGTCCGGGGACCTACGAGCAGTACTTC. Its protein product is CASSLVPGPGTYEQYF.

V usage is TRBV6-6 and J usage is TRBJ1-1; TRBD1 aligns across 7 bases. The CDR3 consists of 14 residues. Germline trimming cut 6 bases from V and 6 bases from J; bases unmatched to any gene: 10. In germline, CDR1 is MNHNY, CDR2 SVGAGI (reference sequence). The CDR3 loop reads CASRSLDRAPEAFF. DNA of the CDR3: TGTGCCAGCAGATCCCTCGACAGGGCGCCTGAAGCTTTCTTT.

The rearrangement uses TRBV7-2 and TRBJ1-2, with 8 bases matching TRBD1. V trimming: 6 bases; J trimming: 7 bases; junction bases outside the gene matches: 10. The CDR3 is made up of 14 amino acids. Germline lookup yields CDR1 SGHTA and CDR2 FQGNSA. The CDR3 sequence: CASSFLGQGSGYTF. The CDR3 bases are TGTGCCAGCAGTTTCCTAGGACAGGGAAGTGGCTACACCTTC.

J is TRBJ2-3 and V is TRBV5-1; 7 bases are shared with TRBD2. CDR1 SGHRS and CDR2 YFSETQ come from the germline V gene. This CDR3 has 16 amino acids. The trim removed 4 bases at V and 4 bases at J, leaving 12 bases unmatched. For the CDR3, the DNA is TGCGCCAGCAGCCCCGGACTAGACTTCGTGGCAGATACGCAGTATTTT. Residues: CASSPGLDFVADTQYF.

The chain employs TRBV11-2 and TRBJ2-3, with D possibly being TRBD1 (6 bases). The germline V gene has CDR1 SGHAT and CDR2 FQNNGV. The CDR3 consists of 15 residues. The V end lost 5 bases, the J end lost 5 bases, and 17 bases lay between the germline ends. Written as DNA, the CDR3 is TGTGCCAGCAGCCGACCGACAGGAAGTAAAGATACGCAGTATTTT. Translating gives CASSRPTGSKDTQYF.

This clone was counted a single time. The CDR3 sequence is CASARGGENTGELFF. DNA of the CDR3: TGTGCCAGCGCGAGGGGGGGGGAAAACACCGGGGAGCTGTTTTTT. This chain connects TRBV7-3 to TRBJ2-2, with D possibly matching TRBD2 (7 bases). CDR1 SGHTA and CDR2 FQGTGA come from the germline V gene. The CDR3 runs to 15 residues. V was clipped by 8 bases and J by 2 bases, with 15 bases between them.

This chain connects TRBV19 to TRBJ2-1, with 11 nucleotides matching TRBD2. CDR1 is LNHDA, CDR2 SQIVND, per germline (reference sequence). This CDR3 contains 21 residues. J was trimmed by 8 bases and V by 3 bases; bases with no gene match: 24. Written as DNA, the CDR3 is TGTGCCAGTAGTATGGTTGCAGGCTCCAGTGGCCTAGCGGGGGGCCAGTATGAGCAGTTCTTC. Protein product: CASSMVAGSSGLAGGQYEQFF.

The chain carries TRBV11-2 and TRBJ1-1; 7 positions match TRBD1. Trimming cost V 2 bases and J 1 base; bases outside gene matches: 10. The CDR3 sequence is 17 residues long. The V gene's germline CDR1 is SGHAT and CDR2 FQNNGV. The CDR3 here is CASSLMVGQAANTEAFF. Here the CDR3 DNA reads TGTGCCAGCAGCTTAATGGTTGGACAGGCCGCGAACACTGAAGCTTTCTTT.

This clone was detected a few times. The chain employs TRBV6-5 and TRBJ2-7, with TRBD2 as a possible D gene (6 bases). V lost 7 bases to trimming and J lost 3 bases, with 13 bases between them. There are 13 residues in the CDR3. Germline V gene data show CDR1 as MNHEY and CDR2 as SVGAGI. CDR3 nucleotides: TGTGCCAGCACCCGCGGGACCCACTACGAGCAGTACTTC. Encoded protein: CASTRGTHYEQYF.

The chain couples TRBV29-1 to TRBJ2-3; maybe TRBD1 (5 bases). Germline CDR1 and CDR2: SQVTM and ANQGSEA. Trimming removed 1 base from V and 8 bases from J, with 13 bases in between. The CDR3 length is 13 residues. The CDR3 spells CSVEGQRQGTQYF. The CDR3 bases are TGCAGCGTTGAAGGACAGCGTCAGGGTACGCAGTATTTT.